The clone carrying this TCR beta chain appeared a single time. Its antigen remains unidentified. The data were taken from a study of T cells after posttransplantation cyclophosphamide. Assay: immunoSEQ multiplex PCR; the TCRdb copy retains only in-frame clones and omits some. Here the sample spans 15,000 to 20,000 clones, around 86% being singletons. The CDR3 has 12 amino acids. From germline, CDR1 is SGHAT and CDR2 FQNNGV. Deletions cut 5 bases from V and 6 bases from J, with 7 bases between. Methotrexate plus calcineurin inhibitor accompanied controls' myeloablative marrow transplants; sampling was 1 year later. The study's findings and limits: TRB overlap between skin or GI tissue T cells and blood was limited. Donor CD8+ memory clones often dominated recipient blood repertoires at later times. TRB clonality was highly associated with recipient CMV seropositivity and reactivation.

The receptor was isolated from a male patient between 50 and 60 years old who received an allogeneic stem cell transplant from an unrelated donor, was CMV-positive, and had chronic GVHD only. These T cells may partly come from the graft donor. V gene TRBV11-2 combines with J gene TRBJ2-2; D possibly corresponds to TRBD2 (6 bases). Sequences were derived from PBMCs, sampled after an allogeneic stem cell transplant with a calcineurin inhibitor and methotrexate. The CDR3 loop is CASSPGAGELFF. The CDR3 DNA follows: TGTGCCAGCAGCCCGGGGGCCGGGGAGCTGTTTTTT.